The clone carrying this TCR beta chain was seen a handful of times. What it binds is not known. Relative to the germline gene, one junction end is altered; a read error may explain this. Each CDR3 protein gets one entry after TCRdb re-called the RT-PCR reads with MiXCR. Of 650,000 to 700,000 distinct CDR3 sequences listed, 15% to 19% were seen once; the top ten hold around 10%. This sample was included in a study of response to subunit inactivated influenza vaccine. Findings and caveats of the study: The authors suggested that few new T cells are recruited per seasonal influenza vaccination.

Material: PBMCs from blood, obtained about 11 days after vaccination. The clonotype was recovered from a man aged 50 to 59 who received an inactivated influenza vaccine.

The CDR3 is CASSQGLGYGYTF. In DNA, the CDR3 is TGCGCCAGCAGCCAAGGGCTGGGGTATGGCTACACCTTT. The chain links TRBV4-3 to TRBJ1-2; unclear D gene. The germline V gene encodes CDR1 LGHNA and CDR2 YSLEER. The CDR3 length is 13 residues.